These T cell receptor beta chains were read from a single sample in a study of T cells in tumors after PD-1 blockade. This table comes from immunoSEQ multiplex PCR, and its TCRdb copy is limited to in-frame clones, with some not included. The data show about 60,000 clones, about 74% seen once. This material consisted of PBMCs, taken after anti-PD-1 treatment. These receptors originate from a human donor with basal cell carcinoma. Each CDR3 is given with its conserved first and last residue. D genes are given only for firm matches. Clone size appears in some rows only: once, few, many, or a class for an expanded clone.

d_gene: TRBD1
abundance: NA
j_gene: TRBJ2-1
v_gene: TRBV4-1
CDR3nt: TGCGCCAGCAGCTTGCTAGTTGACAGGGAATACAATGAGCAGTTCTTC
CDR3aa: CASSLLVDREYNEQFF

d_gene: NA
abundance: NA
j_gene: TRBJ2-1
v_gene: TRBV7-2
CDR3nt: TGTGCCAGCAGCTACCTGGACAGCTCCTACAATGAGCAGTTCTTC
CDR3aa: CASSYLDSSYNEQFF

d_gene: TRBD2
abundance: NA
j_gene: TRBJ2-1
v_gene: TRBV30
CDR3nt: TGTGCCTGGAGGACCTACGGACTAGCGGGGGGGCCCGTAAGTAATGAGCAGTTCTTC
CDR3aa: CAWRTYGLAGGPVSNEQFF

d_gene: NA
abundance: NA
j_gene: TRBJ1-1
v_gene: TRBV6-5
CDR3nt: TGTGCCACCAGTTGGGGAGGGCCTTTGAACACTGAAGCTTTCTTT
CDR3aa: CATSWGGPLNTEAFF

d_gene: NA
abundance: NA
j_gene: TRBJ2-6
v_gene: TRBV2
CDR3nt: TGTGCCAGCAGTGCGAAGGGCCCCGCTGGGGCCAACGTCCTGACTTTC
CDR3aa: CASSAKGPAGANVLTF

d_gene: NA
abundance: NA
j_gene: TRBJ1-1
v_gene: TRBV3-1/TRBV3-2
CDR3nt: TGTGCCAGCAGCCAGACAGTATTGAACACTGAAGCTTTCTTT
CDR3aa: CASSQTVLNTEAFF

d_gene: NA
abundance: NA
j_gene: TRBJ2-3
v_gene: TRBV6-4
CDR3nt: TGTGCCAGCAGTGACTCGAACCAGGGATCAGATACGCAGTATTTT
CDR3aa: CASSDSNQGSDTQYF

d_gene: NA
abundance: once
j_gene: TRBJ2-7
v_gene: TRBV10-3
CDR3nt: TGTGCCACCAGAGGGGTCTCCTACGAGCAGTACTTC
CDR3aa: CATRGVSYEQYF

d_gene: TRBD2
abundance: NA
j_gene: TRBJ2-5
v_gene: TRBV7-9
CDR3nt: TGTGCCAGCAGCTTATTAGCGGGGGGGCCGGTGGAGACCCAGTACTTC
CDR3aa: CASSLLAGGPVETQYF

d_gene: NA
abundance: NA
j_gene: TRBJ1-1
v_gene: TRBV15
CDR3nt: TGTGCCACCAGCAGAGATCAGGTCGGGAACACTGAAGCTTTCTTT
CDR3aa: CATSRDQVGNTEAFF

d_gene: TRBD1
abundance: NA
j_gene: TRBJ1-3
v_gene: TRBV5-1
CDR3nt: TGCGCCAGCAGCTTGGCTGGGACAGGCCGGGGGAACACCATATATTTT
CDR3aa: CASSLAGTGRGNTIYF

d_gene: NA
abundance: NA
j_gene: TRBJ1-3
v_gene: TRBV7-9
CDR3nt: TGTGCCAGCAGCTTAGGGGGCAGGGACAACTCTGGAAACACCATATATTTT
CDR3aa: CASSLGGRDNSGNTIYF

d_gene: NA
abundance: NA
j_gene: TRBJ2-1
v_gene: TRBV3-1/TRBV3-2
CDR3nt: TGTGCCAGCAGCCAAGGGTCGGAGCAGTTCTTC
CDR3aa: CASSQGSEQFF

d_gene: NA
abundance: NA
j_gene: TRBJ1-5
v_gene: TRBV28
CDR3nt: TGTGCCAGCAGTTTGCAAGGGTGGAGCAATCAGCCCCAGCATTTT
CDR3aa: CASSLQGWSNQPQHF

d_gene: TRBD2
abundance: few
j_gene: TRBJ2-2
v_gene: TRBV5-1
CDR3nt: TGCGCCAGCAGTCGGGCGGGAGAGAACACCGGGGAGCTGTTTTTT
CDR3aa: CASSRAGENTGELFF

d_gene: TRBD2
abundance: NA
j_gene: TRBJ2-5
v_gene: TRBV6-1
CDR3nt: TGTGCCAGCAGTGGGCTCGGGGGGGCCCTAGGGGAGACCCAGTACTTC
CDR3aa: CASSGLGGALGETQYF

d_gene: NA
abundance: NA
j_gene: TRBJ2-7
v_gene: TRBV25-1
CDR3nt: TGTGCCAGCAGTGAACCCCGGACAGGGAGGGACGAGCAGTACTTC
CDR3aa: CASSEPRTGRDEQYF

d_gene: NA
abundance: NA
j_gene: TRBJ2-1
v_gene: TRBV6-1
CDR3nt: TGTGCCAGCAGTGAAGAGTCAGTCTCCTACAATGAGCAGTTCTTC
CDR3aa: CASSEESVSYNEQFF

d_gene: TRBD2
abundance: NA
j_gene: TRBJ2-2
v_gene: TRBV9
CDR3nt: TGTGCCAGCAGCGTAAATAGCGGGGGCCGTGTCGGGGAGCTGTTTTTT
CDR3aa: CASSVNSGGRVGELFF

d_gene: NA
abundance: few
j_gene: TRBJ2-7
v_gene: TRBV6-5
CDR3nt: TGTGCCAGCAGAGACGTCACAAGGGCTCCCTACGAGCAGTACTTC
CDR3aa: CASRDVTRAPYEQYF

d_gene: TRBD2
abundance: NA
j_gene: TRBJ2-3
v_gene: TRBV19
CDR3nt: TGTGCCAGTAGTCCTAGCGGAGTGAGCACAGATACGCAGTATTTT
CDR3aa: CASSPSGVSTDTQYF

d_gene: TRBD1
abundance: few
j_gene: TRBJ2-7
v_gene: TRBV14
CDR3nt: TGTGCCAGCAGCCAGCTCCGGGACAGGCCCTCCTACGAGCAGTACTTC
CDR3aa: CASSQLRDRPSYEQYF

d_gene: TRBD1
abundance: NA
j_gene: TRBJ2-1
v_gene: TRBV9
CDR3nt: TGTGCCAGCAGCGCTTACAGGGGGCGACTTGGGAATGAGCAGTTCTTC
CDR3aa: CASSAYRGRLGNEQFF

d_gene: TRBD1
abundance: NA
j_gene: TRBJ1-4
v_gene: TRBV7-9
CDR3nt: TGTGCCAGCAGCTTAGAATCGGGACAGGCCCCTAATGAAAAACTGTTTTTT
CDR3aa: CASSLESGQAPNEKLFF

d_gene: NA
abundance: NA
j_gene: TRBJ2-7
v_gene: TRBV27
CDR3nt: TGTGCCAGCAGTTTATATGACAGGGAGGGCTCCTACGAGCAGTACTTC
CDR3aa: CASSLYDREGSYEQYF

d_gene: TRBD1
abundance: NA
j_gene: TRBJ2-7
v_gene: TRBV7-8
CDR3nt: TGTGCCAGCAGCTTAGACAGGGGCCTGACCTACGAGCAGTACTTC
CDR3aa: CASSLDRGLTYEQYF

d_gene: NA
abundance: NA
j_gene: TRBJ2-2
v_gene: TRBV19
CDR3nt: TGTGCCAGTAGTATAGTGCCAGGGGCCGGGGAGCTGTTTTTT
CDR3aa: CASSIVPGAGELFF

d_gene: TRBD1
abundance: NA
j_gene: TRBJ2-7
v_gene: TRBV7-6
CDR3nt: TGTGCCAGCAGCTTAGCACCGGGACAGGGGGCCGTCTACGAGCAGTACTTC
CDR3aa: CASSLAPGQGAVYEQYF

d_gene: NA
abundance: once
j_gene: TRBJ2-1
v_gene: TRBV24-1
CDR3nt: TGTGCCACCAGTGTTCCTGATCGGTCCTACAATGAGCAGTTCTTC
CDR3aa: CATSVPDRSYNEQFF

d_gene: TRBD1
abundance: few
j_gene: TRBJ1-6
v_gene: TRBV9
CDR3nt: TGTGCCAGCAGCGTATTACTCTCAGGGGGCCGTAATTCACCCCTCCACTTT
CDR3aa: CASSVLLSGGRNSPLHF

d_gene: NA
abundance: NA
j_gene: TRBJ2-7
v_gene: TRBV7-9
CDR3nt: TGTGCCAGCAGCGTCCTCGGGGTCACGGACGAGCAGTACTTC
CDR3aa: CASSVLGVTDEQYF

d_gene: NA
abundance: NA
j_gene: TRBJ2-7
v_gene: TRBV4-1
CDR3nt: TGCGCCAGCAGCCTACTTCAGAGCTCCTACGAGCAGTACTTC
CDR3aa: CASSLLQSSYEQYF

d_gene: NA
abundance: NA
j_gene: TRBJ1-1
v_gene: TRBV6-5
CDR3nt: TGTGCCAGCAGCGCGAGGGAGGGCCGAGGGACTGAAGCTTTCTTT
CDR3aa: CASSAREGRGTEAFF

d_gene: TRBD2
abundance: NA
j_gene: TRBJ2-3
v_gene: TRBV7-6
CDR3nt: TGTGCCAGCAGCTTAGTTGGGGGGGGCACAGATACGCAGTATTTT
CDR3aa: CASSLVGGGTDTQYF

d_gene: TRBD1
abundance: NA
j_gene: TRBJ1-2
v_gene: TRBV5-4
CDR3nt: TGTGCCAGCAGCTTAAAATATCCGGGACAGCCCTTGTATGGCTACACCTTC
CDR3aa: CASSLKYPGQPLYGYTF

d_gene: NA
abundance: NA
j_gene: TRBJ1-1
v_gene: TRBV10-3
CDR3nt: TGTGCCATCAGTGAGTCGATGGAGGACGAGGCTTTCTTT
CDR3aa: CAISESMEDEAFF

d_gene: TRBD1
abundance: NA
j_gene: TRBJ1-3
v_gene: TRBV6-5
CDR3nt: TGTGCCAGCAGCCCCCCGGGACAGAGAAACACCATATATTTT
CDR3aa: CASSPPGQRNTIYF

d_gene: NA
abundance: NA
j_gene: TRBJ2-7
v_gene: TRBV6-5
CDR3nt: TGTGCCAGCAGTTCCGGGACTTCCTACGAGCAGTACTTC
CDR3aa: CASSSGTSYEQYF

d_gene: NA
abundance: NA
j_gene: TRBJ1-1
v_gene: TRBV5-5
CDR3nt: TGTGCCAGCAGCTTGTCGGACAGACCAAACACTGAAGCTTTCTTT
CDR3aa: CASSLSDRPNTEAFF

d_gene: NA
abundance: once
j_gene: TRBJ2-7
v_gene: TRBV5-1
CDR3nt: TGCGCCAGCAGCTCGGCAGGGAGCGAGCAGTACTTC
CDR3aa: CASSSAGSEQYF

d_gene: NA
abundance: NA
j_gene: TRBJ1-5
v_gene: TRBV5-6
CDR3nt: TGTGCCAGCAGCTCCTATCGGACAGCCCTCAATCAGCCCCAGCATTTT
CDR3aa: CASSSYRTALNQPQHF

d_gene: NA
abundance: NA
j_gene: TRBJ1-1
v_gene: TRBV7-9
CDR3nt: TGTGCCAGCAGCCCAGGGTGGGGCAGCGTGAACACTGAAGCTTTCTTT
CDR3aa: CASSPGWGSVNTEAFF

d_gene: NA
abundance: few
j_gene: TRBJ2-1
v_gene: TRBV3-1/TRBV3-2
CDR3nt: TGTGCCAGCAGCCCGACTAGGGGAAATGAGCAGTTCTTC
CDR3aa: CASSPTRGNEQFF

d_gene: NA
abundance: NA
j_gene: TRBJ2-7
v_gene: TRBV5-1
CDR3nt: TGCGCCAGCAGCTTGCAAACATCTTCCCTCTACGAGCAGTACTTC
CDR3aa: CASSLQTSSLYEQYF

d_gene: NA
abundance: NA
j_gene: TRBJ1-3
v_gene: TRBV19
CDR3nt: TGTGCCAGTACCCTCCGGGCAGCCTCTGGAAACACCATATATTTT
CDR3aa: CASTLRAASGNTIYF

d_gene: TRBD2
abundance: NA
j_gene: TRBJ2-3
v_gene: TRBV2
CDR3nt: TGTGCCAGCAGTGGTCCGGGCGGGGGGGCCATCACAGATACGCAGTATTTT
CDR3aa: CASSGPGGGAITDTQYF

d_gene: NA
abundance: few
j_gene: TRBJ2-2
v_gene: TRBV18
CDR3nt: TGTGCCAGCTCACTATTCAACACCGGGGAGCTGTTTTTT
CDR3aa: CASSLFNTGELFF

d_gene: NA
abundance: few
j_gene: TRBJ2-7
v_gene: TRBV4-1
CDR3nt: TGCGCCAGCAGCCAAACGGACAGTAGCTCCTACGAGCAGTACTTC
CDR3aa: CASSQTDSSSYEQYF

d_gene: TRBD1
abundance: NA
j_gene: TRBJ2-5
v_gene: TRBV19
CDR3nt: TGTGCCAGTAGTTCTCAGGGGGTTGAGACCCAGTACTTC
CDR3aa: CASSSQGVETQYF

d_gene: NA
abundance: few
j_gene: TRBJ1-3
v_gene: TRBV4-1
CDR3nt: TGCGCCAGCAGCCAAGTAGTAGCCTCTGGAAACACCATATATTTT
CDR3aa: CASSQVVASGNTIYF

d_gene: NA
abundance: NA
j_gene: TRBJ2-7
v_gene: TRBV12-3/TRBV12-4
CDR3nt: TGTGCCAGCAGTAGGCAGACCATCTACGAGCAGTACTTC
CDR3aa: CASSRQTIYEQYF

d_gene: TRBD1
abundance: NA
j_gene: TRBJ2-1
v_gene: TRBV5-6
CDR3nt: TGTGCCAGCAGTCGACAGGGTAGCAATGAGCAGTTCTTC
CDR3aa: CASSRQGSNEQFF

d_gene: NA
abundance: NA
j_gene: TRBJ2-3
v_gene: TRBV9
CDR3nt: TGTGCCAGCAGCGTATCGGGGGTGGCAGATACGCAGTATTTT
CDR3aa: CASSVSGVADTQYF

d_gene: TRBD2
abundance: NA
j_gene: TRBJ2-1
v_gene: TRBV5-1
CDR3nt: TGCGCCAGCAGCTCCCCCGGGACTAGCGGGGGGGCCTTGGTCAATGAGCAGTTCTTC
CDR3aa: CASSSPGTSGGALVNEQFF

d_gene: TRBD1
abundance: few
j_gene: TRBJ1-2
v_gene: TRBV18
CDR3nt: TGTGCCAGCTCACCACCCGACAGGGGTCATGGCTACACCTTC
CDR3aa: CASSPPDRGHGYTF

d_gene: NA
abundance: NA
j_gene: TRBJ2-4
v_gene: TRBV5-5
CDR3nt: TGTGCCAGCAGTCCAGGGGGGGCGGCCAAAAACATTCAGTACTTC
CDR3aa: CASSPGGAAKNIQYF

d_gene: TRBD1
abundance: NA
j_gene: TRBJ2-5
v_gene: TRBV24-1
CDR3nt: TGTGCCACCAGTGATCCTTTGGACAGGGAAGAGACCCAGTACTTC
CDR3aa: CATSDPLDREETQYF